The 2 T cell receptor beta chains presented below share a single source sample, sequenced in a study of T cells in Graves' hyperthyroidism and ophthalmopathy. Amplification of TCR beta CDR3 regions was performed using RNA transcripts as template. During a first-round RT-PCR of the TCR CDR3, the HTBI primer set was used. Each CDR3 protein is one row after TCRdb ran MiXCR on the multiplex PCR reads. The sample holds more than 500,000 distinct CDR3 sequences, about 15% seen once. The sample comprised blood. The source is a woman in her forties with Graves' hyperthyroidism.

This clonotype was recorded at least ten times. The chain recombines TRBV28 with TRBJ1-4; no clear D gene. Germline CDR1 reads MDHEN; CDR2 reads SYDVKM. This CDR3 is 14 amino acids long. Trimming stripped 6 bases from V and 0 bases from J, with 8 bases between. CDR3 nucleotides: TGTGCCAGCAGCTTAAACCCAACTAATGAAAAACTGTTTTTT. Amino acids: CASSLNPTNEKLFF.

This clonotype was counted many times. The rearrangement uses TRBV6-5 and TRBJ2-7; 15 nucleotides align to TRBD2. V lost 0 bases, J lost 4 bases, and 4 bases stayed unmatched. This CDR3 spans 17 amino acids. Germline CDR1 and CDR2: MNHEY and SVGAGI. CDR3 bases: TGTGCCAGCAGTTACTCCGGACTAGCGGGAGGGCAGTACGAGCAGTACTTC. This codes for CASSYSGLAGGQYEQYF.